This T cell receptor beta chain emerged from a study of blood T cell repertoires in COVID-19. Sequencing used immunoSEQ multiplex PCR; TCRdb keeps in-frame clones, though not all of them. The repertoire includes some 250,000 clones, 83% of them detected once, and roughly 5% sits in the top ten. CDR1 and CDR2 from the germline V gene are SEHNR and FQNEAQ (reference sequence). The CDR3 runs 15 residues. The V end lost 6 bases, the J end lost 1 base, and 15 bases lay between the germline ends. The chain is built from TRBV7-9 and TRBJ1-1; D perhaps matches TRBD1 (6 bases). This TCR came from a man of 80 years or more with acute or convalescent COVID-19. Sequenced sample: peripheral blood. The CDR3 here is CASRSRGNKNTEAFF. CDR3 DNA: TGTGCCAGCAGATCTAGGGGGAATAAGAACACTGAAGCTTTCTTT.